This TCR beta chain originates from a study of beta chain features in type 1 diabetes. The germline CDR1 and CDR2 sequences are DFQATT and SNEGSKA (reference sequence). This CDR3 is 11 amino acids long. Trimming shortened V by 8 bases and J by 6 bases, and 11 bases separated the two germline ends. Donors contributed one heparinised blood draw apiece, averaging about 100 mL. This clone came up a few times. TCRB transcripts that were expressed got sequenced, as all of the isolated RNA had been reverse transcribed. Repertoires were generated with immunoSEQ multiplex PCR, while TCRdb's copy carries only in-frame clones and drops some. The sample has under 250,000 clones, 25% to 35% seen once; the top ten hold approximately 4%.

Sequences were obtained from central memory CD4+ T cells from blood. The receptor comes from a man between 25 and 39 years old in good health. This rearrangement joins TRBV20-1 to TRBJ2-1, with D possibly matching TRBD2 (5 bases). CDR3 nucleotides: TGCAGTAAACTAGTTGGCAATGAGCAGTTCTTC. This encodes CSKLVGNEQFF.